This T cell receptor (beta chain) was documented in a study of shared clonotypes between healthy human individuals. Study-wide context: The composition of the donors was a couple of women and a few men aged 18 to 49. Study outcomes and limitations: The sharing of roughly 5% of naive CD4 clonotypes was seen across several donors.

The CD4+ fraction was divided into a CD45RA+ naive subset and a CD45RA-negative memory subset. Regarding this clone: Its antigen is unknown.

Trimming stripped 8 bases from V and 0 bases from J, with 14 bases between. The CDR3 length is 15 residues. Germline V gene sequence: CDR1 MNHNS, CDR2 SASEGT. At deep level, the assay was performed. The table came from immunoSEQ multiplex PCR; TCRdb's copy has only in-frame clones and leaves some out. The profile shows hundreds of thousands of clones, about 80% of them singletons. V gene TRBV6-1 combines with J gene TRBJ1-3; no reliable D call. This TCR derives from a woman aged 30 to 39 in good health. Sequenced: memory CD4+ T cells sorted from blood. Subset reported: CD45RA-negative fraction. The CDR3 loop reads CASGRTANSGNTIYF. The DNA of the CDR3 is TGTGCCAGCGGCAGGACCGCCAACTCTGGAAACACCATATATTTT.